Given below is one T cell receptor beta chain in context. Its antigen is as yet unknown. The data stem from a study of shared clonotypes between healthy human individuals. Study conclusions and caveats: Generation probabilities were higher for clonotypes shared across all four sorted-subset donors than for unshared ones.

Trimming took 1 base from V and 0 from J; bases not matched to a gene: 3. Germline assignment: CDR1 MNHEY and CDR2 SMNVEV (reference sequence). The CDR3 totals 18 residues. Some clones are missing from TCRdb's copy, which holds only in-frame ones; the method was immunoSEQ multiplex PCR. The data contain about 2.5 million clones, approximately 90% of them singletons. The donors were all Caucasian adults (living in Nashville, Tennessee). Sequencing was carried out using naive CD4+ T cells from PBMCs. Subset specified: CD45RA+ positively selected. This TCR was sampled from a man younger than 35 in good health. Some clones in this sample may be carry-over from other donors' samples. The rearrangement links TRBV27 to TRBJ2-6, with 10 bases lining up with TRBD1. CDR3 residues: CASSLWGQGYSGANVLTF. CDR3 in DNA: TGTGCCAGCAGTTTATGGGGACAGGGGTACTCTGGGGCCAACGTCCTGACTTTC.